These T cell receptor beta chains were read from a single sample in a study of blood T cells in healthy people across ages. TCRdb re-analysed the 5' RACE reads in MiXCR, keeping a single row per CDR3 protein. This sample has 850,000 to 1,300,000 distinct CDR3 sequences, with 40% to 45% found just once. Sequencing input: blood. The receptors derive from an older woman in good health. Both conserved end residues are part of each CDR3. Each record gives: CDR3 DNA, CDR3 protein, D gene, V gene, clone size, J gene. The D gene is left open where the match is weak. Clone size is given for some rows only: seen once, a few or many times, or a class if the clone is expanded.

TGTGCCACTCAACGAGGACTACTCTACGAGCAGTACTTC CATQRGLLYEQYF - TRBV6-1 - TRBJ2-7
TGTGCCAGCAGTTTAGTTAGATGGGCTGAGCAGTTCTTC CASSLVRWAEQFF - TRBV28 - TRBJ2-1
TGTGCCTGGGCCAAGGACAGCCAGGGCTACACCTTC CAWAKDSQGYTF - TRBV30 few TRBJ1-2
TGTGCCAGCAGTTTAGTGGCGGGCAGGGTGAAAGAAAAACTGTTTTTT CASSLVAGRVKEKLFF - TRBV12-3/TRBV12-4 - TRBJ1-4
TGTGCCAGCGAGGGGGCGCCTGGCGAGCAGTACTTC CASEGAPGEQYF TRBD1 TRBV6-6 - TRBJ2-7
TGTGCCAGCAGTACCTGGGCTGGCTCGTCGGAGACCCAGTACTTC CASSTWAGSSETQYF - TRBV2 - TRBJ2-5
TGCGCCAGCAGCCGGACCATGAATCAATGGGAGCAGTACTTC CASSRTMNQWEQYF - TRBV5-1 few TRBJ2-7
TGTGCCAGCAGCTTTCAGGGGGGGACAGCATATGGCTACACCTTC CASSFQGGTAYGYTF TRBD1 TRBV7-2 few TRBJ1-2
TGTGCCAGCAGCCGTACAGGGAGAGATACGCAGTATTTT CASSRTGRDTQYF - TRBV7-2 once TRBJ2-3
TGCGCCAGCAGCTTCGTGGGGACTGAAGCTTTCTTT CASSFVGTEAFF - TRBV5-1 few TRBJ1-1
TGTGCCACCAGCGAGGACAGGGGGCCATACGAGCAGTACTTC CATSEDRGPYEQYF TRBD1 TRBV15 - TRBJ2-7
TGCGCCAGCAGCTTTGGGCAGCAAAAACTGTTTTTT CASSFGQQKLFF - TRBV5-1 - TRBJ1-4
TGTGCCAGCAGCTTAGATAAGAACAACAACCGGGACAGGGGAGAAAAACTGTTTTTT CASSLDKNNNRDRGEKLFF TRBD1 TRBV11-3 - TRBJ1-4
TGTGCCAGCAGCTTAGAGGACAGCCAAGAGACCCAGTACTTC CASSLEDSQETQYF - TRBV7-9 - TRBJ2-5
TGTGCCACACCGCCGACACAGGGGGCGCGTGGCACTGAAGCTTTCTTT CATPPTQGARGTEAFF TRBD1 TRBV12-3/TRBV12-4 - TRBJ1-1
TGCGCCAGCAGCCAAGGGCCTAGGACTAGCAGACACAATGAGCAGTTCTTC CASSQGPRTSRHNEQFF TRBD2 TRBV4-1 - TRBJ2-1
TGCGCCAGCAGCCAAGATGAAGTACGGGGGGCCTACTCCGGAAACACCATATATTTT CASSQDEVRGAYSGNTIYF - TRBV4-1 - TRBJ1-3
TGTGCCATCAGTTGGACTAGTACCTACAATGAGCAGTTCTTC CAISWTSTYNEQFF TRBD2 TRBV10-3 - TRBJ2-1
TGTGCCAGCAGCCAAGCTACGACTAGCCGAATCGAGCAGTACTTC CASSQATTSRIEQYF TRBD2 TRBV4-2 - TRBJ2-7
TGTGCCAGCCTCCAGGGTAGGAGAAACACTGAAGCTTTCTTT CASLQGRRNTEAFF - TRBV6-2/TRBV6-3 - TRBJ1-1
TGTGCCAGCAGTTACTCTAGCGACGAGCAGTACTTC CASSYSSDEQYF - TRBV6-6 few TRBJ2-7
TGTGCCAGCTCACCGCCGGTGACTAGCGGGTCCAATGAGCAGTTCTTC CASSPPVTSGSNEQFF TRBD2 TRBV18 - TRBJ2-1
TGTGCCAGCAGTATTAGCGTACTTTCCTACAATGAGCAGTTCTTC CASSISVLSYNEQFF - TRBV27 - TRBJ2-1
TGTGCCAGCAGCACGCGCACAGGGGGAACAGCCAAAAACATTCAGTACTTC CASSTRTGGTAKNIQYF TRBD1 TRBV11-1 - TRBJ2-4
TGTGCCAGCAGTGCCGTAGGCGGTAGCACAGATACGCAGTATTTT CASSAVGGSTDTQYF - TRBV2 - TRBJ2-3